Presented here are 6 T cell receptor beta chains from one specimen sequenced in a study of chemoradiotherapy in HPV16-positive cancers. Clones were read by immunoSEQ multiplex PCR, and TCRdb kept only the in-frame ones, dropping some. The repertoire holds 9,500 or so clones, 60% to 85% seen once, with approximately 12% in the top ten. Sequencing was performed on tumor tissue, taken from a patient who underwent chemoradiotherapy. These receptors all come from a human donor with HPV-associated anogenital cancer.

This chain joins TRBV11-2 and TRBJ1-2; possible D gene TRBD1, 6 bases. This CDR3 has 15 amino acids. Germline V gene sequence: CDR1 SGHAT, CDR2 FQNNGV. V lost 0 bases and J lost 8, with 16 bases in between. The CDR3, as DNA: TGTGCCAGCAGCTTAGATCTTCCGGGGGCGGGCGGCTACACCTTC. Translated, it gives CASSLDLPGAGGYTF.

This chain links TRBV6-4 with TRBJ2-7; D possibly corresponds to TRBD1 (6 bases). V gave up 6 bases and J gave up 0 bases, with 12 bases separating them. Germline V CDR1 and CDR2: MRHNA, SNTAGT. The CDR3 runs to 14 residues. The CDR3: CASSRTANSYEQYF. The CDR3 DNA is TGTGCCAGCAGCCGGACAGCTAACTCCTACGAGCAGTACTTC.

This clone was seen a handful of times. J is TRBJ1-5 and V is TRBV7-8, with D possibly being TRBD1 (5 bases). V lost 4 bases and J lost 3, with 16 bases in between. This CDR3 contains 16 residues. Per the germline V gene, CDR1 is SGHVS and CDR2 is FQNEAQ. The CDR3 protein is CASSSDRGANNQPQHF. The CDR3, as DNA: TGTGCCAGCAGCTCCGACCGAGGGGCAAACAATCAGCCCCAGCATTTT.

The chain recombines TRBV10-2 with TRBJ1-6; TRBD1 is a possible D gene (5 bases). CDR1 and CDR2 from the germline V gene are WSHSY and SAAADI. This CDR3 is 15 amino acids long. V lost 8 bases to trimming and J lost 6 bases, with 17 bases between them. The chain's CDR3 is CASLMSGTLNSPLHF. The CDR3 DNA reads as TGCGCCAGCCTGATGTCCGGGACTCTTAATTCACCCCTCCACTTT.

The chain has TRBV30 and TRBJ1-2; D perhaps matches TRBD1 (6 bases). CDR3 length: 11 residues. The germline CDR1 and CDR2 sequences are GTSNPN and SVGIG (reference sequence). The V gene lost 6 bases and the J gene lost 4 bases, with 9 bases spanning the gap. CDR3 region: CACQGSYGYTF. CDR3 coding DNA: TGTGCCTGCCAGGGGTCCTATGGCTACACCTTC.

The chain links TRBV5-1 to TRBJ1-2; unclear D gene. This CDR3 is built from 14 residues. V was cut by 0 bases and J by 4 bases, with 10 bases left in between. Looked up from germline, CDR1 is SGHRS and CDR2 is YFSETQ. CDR3 sequence: CASSLERGSYGYTF. DNA for the CDR3: TGCGCCAGCAGCTTGGAACGGGGAAGCTATGGCTACACCTTC.